These T cell receptor beta chains were read from a single sample in a study of cytomegalovirus exposure and HLA in healthy donors. Repertoires were generated with immunoSEQ multiplex PCR, while TCRdb's copy carries only in-frame clones and drops some. This table holds hundreds of thousands of clones, roughly 84% found once. Sequencing was done on a sample of PBMCs. These receptors originate from a woman younger than 35 in good health and CMV-seropositive. The CDR3 runs from the conserved cysteine through the conserved F or W.

j_gene,v_gene,CDR3aa
TRBJ1-1,TRBV29-1,CSVELQGGTEAFF
TRBJ2-1,TRBV5-1,CASSFRSGSYNEQFF
TRBJ1-2,TRBV10-3,CAISERGAGYGYTF
TRBJ1-2,TRBV12-5,CASGLAAGTRLFNGYTF
TRBJ1-1,TRBV28,CASSLTGRNTEAFF
TRBJ2-7,TRBV9,CASSFGTGLSNYEQYF
TRBJ2-2,TRBV19,CASFGTRNTGELFF
TRBJ2-1,TRBV27,CASSSFIAPPNNEQFF
TRBJ2-7,TRBV2,CASSEGVGGREQYF
TRBJ1-2,TRBV4-1,CASSQSGTQHYGYTF
TRBJ2-7,TRBV28,CASSSPGYRGTYYEQYF
TRBJ2-7,TRBV7-9,CASSEYRAPYEQYF
TRBJ2-3,TRBV6-5,CASSYRVPPDTQYF
TRBJ2-1,TRBV15,CATSRNRVPGEEQFF
TRBJ2-5,TRBV13,CASSLRDRVGETQYF
TRBJ1-4,TRBV4-2,CASSQDRGTGGEKLFF
TRBJ1-2,TRBV7-2,CASSPPRGRYRGYTF
TRBJ2-5,TRBV28,CASSSGQSQETQYF
TRBJ2-1,TRBV6-6,CASSSTGTSYNEQFF
TRBJ2-2,TRBV5-1,CASSLDRGTGELFF
TRBJ2-3,TRBV7-9,CASSLTYEGSDTDTQYF
TRBJ2-1,TRBV10-3,CAISESSGGRAADEQFF
TRBJ1-4,TRBV27,CASSFRTGGGEKLFF
TRBJ2-3,TRBV4-1,CASSPISGGDTQYF
TRBJ1-2,TRBV28,CASSLPGPPRDYGYTF
TRBJ1-2,TRBV7-2,CASSSDRGVGYTF
TRBJ1-1,TRBV30,CAWSVPGVAGMRSFGTEAFF
TRBJ1-5,TRBV2,CASRTGGYQPQHF
TRBJ1-1,TRBV7-9,CASSFPWIGENTEAFF
TRBJ2-2,TRBV28,CASSFPSGSTGELFF
TRBJ2-7,TRBV10-3,CAITGTGSYEQYF
TRBJ2-2,TRBV19,CASSSSGGRELFF
TRBJ2-7,TRBV9,CASNSAGVLGEQYF
TRBJ2-3,TRBV27,CASSSTRGDTQYF
TRBJ2-1,TRBV9,CASSARTPGLGSYNEQFF
TRBJ1-2,TRBV10-3,CAISGSPGQGYGYTF
TRBJ2-6,TRBV27,CASRTGSGANVLTF